One T cell receptor beta chain is described in this entry. The sample belongs to a study of blood T cell repertoires in COVID-19. Clones were read by immunoSEQ multiplex PCR, and TCRdb kept only the in-frame ones, dropping some. The sample yields about 54,000 clones, around 90% seen once. Germline assignment: CDR1 LGHNA and CDR2 YNFKEQ. The CDR3 sequence is 18 residues long. Trimming took 0 bases from V and 5 from J; bases not matched to a gene: 12. J is TRBJ2-1 and V is TRBV4-2; TRBD2 aligns across 8 bases. The clonotype comes from a man in his fifties with active COVID-19. Sequencing was carried out using peripheral blood. The CDR3 nucleotides are TGTGCCAGCAGCCAAGATCTTGTTCGCGGGAGGTCGGACAATGAGCAGTTCTTC. Translation: CASSQDLVRGRSDNEQFF.